The T cell receptor beta chain under discussion was sequenced for a study of CXCR3-negative and CXCR3-positive naive CD8 T cells. As for the study in general: Each library held about 1.5 +/- 0.3 million TRB reads, 130 million to 150 million in total.

The CDR3 covers 19 residues. The germline gives CDR1 DFQATT, CDR2 SNEGSKA (reference sequence). Study results and limitations: Both naive subsets, CXCR3-negative and CXCR3-positive, displayed similar TRBV-TRBJ usage, unlike memory cells. TRB CDR3 properties were used to infer TCR strength, and surface CD5 was comparable between naive subsets.

About this clonotype itself: Its antigen is not known.

The study made its TRB cDNA libraries by 5' RACE, adding UMI labels. Following a re-call of the 5' RACE reads, TCRdb has one entry per CDR3 protein and lacks DNA. This repertoire includes around 57,000 distinct CDR3 sequences. This chain joins TRBV20-1 and TRBJ2-7; TCRdb proposes TRBD2, but this gene call is untestable without DNA. The sequencing sample was made of memory CD8+ T cells from blood. The receptor comes from a human donor in good health. Some clones in this sample may be carry-over from other donors' samples. The CDR3 spells CSARDTPSSTSGLSYEQYF.